This entry lists 15 T cell receptor beta chains sequenced from one sample in a study of T-cell memory formation after mild COVID-19. One entry per CDR3 protein results from TCRdb running MiXCR on the 5' RACE reads. The sample contains around 310,000 distinct CDR3 sequences, around a sixth of which appear only once. The material sequenced was PBMCs or a T cell subset sorted from them (not recorded which). The receptors stem from a man between 18 and 29 years old who had mild COVID-19 (a few samples of this study predate the infection). Cell type and time point are not known.

This clonotype was observed a few times. The chain joins TRBV7-2 to TRBJ1-5; no definite D call. Germline V gene sequence: CDR1 SGHTA, CDR2 FQGNSA. This CDR3 contains 15 residues. V dropped 5 bases and J dropped 6 bases, with 17 bases sitting between them. The CDR3 reads CASSGQTTWGQPQHF. The CDR3 DNA reads TGTGCCAGCAGCGGGCAGACTACCTGGGGTCAGCCCCAGCATTTT.

This chain uses TRBV29-1 with TRBJ2-1, with D possibly matching TRBD2 (6 bases). The CDR3 has 13 residues. V lost 6 bases, J lost 0 bases, and 9 bases lay in between. Germline CDR1 reads SQVTM; CDR2 reads ANQGSEA. CDR3 amino acids: CSVAGSSYNEQFF. The CDR3, as DNA: TGCAGCGTGGCCGGGAGCTCCTACAATGAGCAGTTCTTC.

The rearrangement joins TRBV10-1 to TRBJ2-3, with 8 bases lining up with TRBD2. Per the germline V gene, CDR1 is WNHNN and CDR2 is SYGVQD (reference sequence). The V and J ends lost 2 bases and 8 bases, in that order; junction bases with no gene match: 6. The CDR3 runs to 14 residues. The CDR3 here is CASSEQLAVGTQYF. The CDR3 DNA follows: TGCGCCAGCAGTGAGCAACTAGCGGTTGGTACGCAGTATTTT.

The gene calls are TRBV20-1 and TRBJ2-3; either TRBD1 or TRBD2 may supply D (5 bases each). Per the germline V gene, CDR1 is DFQATT and CDR2 is SNEGSKA (reference sequence). This CDR3 is 13 amino acids long. V shed 2 bases and J shed 7 bases, with 13 bases lying between them. The CDR3 DNA sequence: TGCAGTGCTAGAAAGGGACCTAAGTATACGCAGTATTTT. This sequence encodes CSARKGPKYTQYF.

The chain joins TRBV20-1 to TRBJ1-5, with D perhaps TRBD1 (5 bases). V dropped 2 bases and J dropped 7 bases, with 9 bases sitting between them. The germline V gene has CDR1 DFQATT and CDR2 SNEGSKA (reference sequence). There are 12 residues in the CDR3. This CDR3 is CSARRGGQPQHF. In DNA form, the CDR3 reads TGCAGTGCTAGAAGGGGTGGGCAGCCCCAGCATTTT.

The chain has TRBV29-1 and TRBJ2-1; 10 bases line up with TRBD2. V lost 6 bases, J lost 14 bases, and 16 bases stayed unmatched. Germline lookup yields CDR1 SQVTM and CDR2 ANQGSEA. The CDR3 is 14 amino acids. The CDR3 DNA reads TGCAGCGTGACCCCGGGACTAGCGCTAGAAAGGGAGTTCTTC. Translated: CSVTPGLALEREFF.

Concerning this clonotype itself: The germline gene is not matched at one end of the junction; a read error may be the cause. The rearrangement links TRBV15 to TRBJ2-2, with TRBD1 matching 11 bases. The CDR3 spans 15 residues. Germline V gene lookup returns CDR1 LNHNV and CDR2 YYDKDF (reference sequence). The CDR3 DNA reads TGTGCCACAAGCAGTGGGACAGGGGGCACCGGGGAGCTGTTTTTT. Translation gives CATSSGTGGTGELFF.

This clonotype was seen a handful of times. The gene calls are TRBV6-5 and TRBJ1-2; D gene ambiguous. The length of the CDR3 is 13 residues. Trimming stripped 2 bases from V and 4 bases from J, with 8 bases between. The germline V gene has CDR1 MNHEY and CDR2 SVGAGI. CDR3: CASSYRSAYGYTF. The CDR3 region has the DNA TGTGCCAGCAGTTACCGTTCTGCCTATGGCTACACCTTC.

This clonotype is a singleton in its sample. V gene TRBV20-1 combines with J gene TRBJ2-7; D is unresolved. Germline CDR1 and CDR2: DFQATT and SNEGSKA (reference sequence). The ends were cut back, 4 bases at V and 3 bases at J, with 10 bases in the middle. The CDR3 length is 12 residues. The CDR3 sequence: CSAMSGHYEQYF. CDR3 DNA sequence: TGCAGTGCTATGTCTGGGCACTACGAGCAGTACTTC.

The chain combines TRBV6-2 or TRBV6-3 with TRBJ2-7; no clear D. V lost 4 bases and J 7 bases, leaving 11 bases between the germline ends. This CDR3 region has 12 residues. Germline V gene data show CDR1 as MNHEY and CDR2 as SVGEGT. The CDR3 bases are TGTGCCAGCAGTTGGGATATGGGAGAGCAGTACTTC. This encodes CASSWDMGEQYF.

CDR3 region: CASSYTLSSYSPLHF. The CDR3 bases are TGTGCCAGCAGCTATACCCTTTCTTCTTATTCACCCCTCCACTTT. The chain links TRBV6-5 to TRBJ1-6, with D uncertain. The CDR3 extends over 15 amino acids. Trimming took 6 bases from V and 8 from J, leaving 17 bases between them. Germline CDR1 MNHEY, CDR2 SVGAGI.

The chain has TRBV11-2 and TRBJ2-5; TRBD2 matches at 13 bases. V trimming: 0 bases; J trimming: 4 bases; junction bases outside the gene matches: 8. From germline, CDR1 is SGHAT and CDR2 FQNNGV. CDR3 length: 18 residues. CDR3 sequence: CASSLDKLAGGRGETQYF. CDR3 nucleotides: TGTGCCAGCAGCTTAGATAAACTAGCGGGGGGGCGTGGAGAGACCCAGTACTTC. Using reference TRBV11-2 and TRBJ2-5 for the parts outside the CDR3, the full variable domain is EAGVAQSPRYKIIEKRQSVAFWCNPISGHATLYWYQQILGQGPKLLIQFQNNGVVDDSQLPKDRFSAERLKGVDSTLKIQPAKLEDSAVYLCASSLDKLAGGRGETQYFGPGTRLLVL.

This clonotype was counted many times. The chain recombines TRBV20-1 with TRBJ1-2; TRBD1 aligns across 9 bases. CDR3 length equals 14 residues. Germline V gene lookup returns CDR1 DFQATT and CDR2 SNEGSKA (reference sequence). After removal of 0 bases from V and 8 bases from J, the junction contained 7 bases not matched to a gene. CDR3 protein: CSARDARTGEGYTF. CDR3 in DNA: TGCAGTGCTAGAGATGCTCGGACAGGGGAAGGCTACACCTTC.

This clonotype turned up a few times. CDR3 in DNA: TGTGCCAGCAGTCATCCCCCGGGCATCTACGAGCAGTACTTC. Translation gives CASSHPPGIYEQYF. The chain carries TRBV12-3 or TRBV12-4 and TRBJ2-7; D remains ambiguous. The germline V and J ends were trimmed by 5 bases and 3 bases, with 14 bases remaining between them. CDR3 length: 14 residues.

This clonotype was recorded at least ten times. This chain connects TRBV5-1 to TRBJ2-7; 11 positions match TRBD1. With V trimmed by 0 bases and J by 4 bases, 3 bases remained unmatched. Per the germline V gene, CDR1 is SGHRS and CDR2 is YFSETQ. The CDR3 is made up of 15 amino acids. CDR3 protein: CASSLGTGGVYEQYF. The CDR3 DNA reads as TGCGCCAGCAGCTTGGGGACAGGGGGCGTATACGAGCAGTACTTC. Supplemented by reference TRBV5-1 and TRBJ2-7, the full variable domain reads KAGVTQTPRYLIKTRGQQVTLSCSPISGHRSVSWYQQTPGQGLQFLFEYFSETQRNKGNFPGRFSGRQFSNSRSEMNVSTLELGDSALYLCASSLGTGGVYEQYFGPGTRLTVT.